Sequencing of this T cell receptor (beta chain) was carried out in a study of blood T cell repertoires in COVID-19. Assay: immunoSEQ multiplex PCR; the TCRdb copy retains only in-frame clones and omits some. The top ten clones hold roughly 15% of a sample with about 30,000 clones, more than 80% of them seen once. This CDR3 is built from 12 residues. Germline V lookup: CDR1 KGHSH, CDR2 LQKENI. Trimming pared 3 bases from V and 3 bases from J, leaving 6 bases between. Specimen: peripheral blood. This TCR came from a man older than 75 with acute or convalescent COVID-19. The rearrangement links TRBV18 to TRBJ2-7; no definite D call. The CDR3 here is CASSPSLYEQYF. The CDR3 bases are TGTGCCAGCTCACCCTCTCTCTACGAGCAGTACTTC. Supplemented by reference TRBV18 and TRBJ2-7, the full variable domain reads NAGVMQNPRHLVRRRGQEARLRCSPMKGHSHVYWYRQLPEEGLKFMVYLQKENIIDESGMPKERFSAEFPKEGPSILRIQQVVRGDSAAYFCASSPSLYEQYFGPGTRLTVT.